A selection of T cell receptor beta chains follows, all from one sample in a study of T cells in localized non-small cell lung cancer. TCRdb's copy holds only in-frame clones and misses some; the assay was immunoSEQ multiplex PCR. The table lists tens of thousands of clones, approximately 91% of them singletons. Sample: peripheral blood, taken before any cancer treatment. These receptors were taken from a man aged 40 to 70 with stage I lung adenocarcinoma. CDR3s include the opening cysteine and the closing phenylalanine or tryptophan. The D gene is left open where the match is weak. Rows give clone size only sometimes, using once, few, many, or a class for an expanded clone.

TRBD2	-	TRBV2	TRBJ2-5	TGTGCCAGCAAAGTTCTAGCGGGAAGTTTGGAGACCCAGTACTTC	CASKVLAGSLETQYF
TRBD2	-	TRBV18	TRBJ2-3	TGTGCCAGCTCATCGAATCGAGAGGGAGGGAGCACAGATACGCAGTATTTT	CASSSNREGGSTDTQYF
-	-	TRBV13	TRBJ2-1	TGTGCCAGCAGCAGATACCGAGGGTACAATGAGCAGTTCTTC	CASSRYRGYNEQFF
-	-	TRBV7-8	TRBJ1-5	TGTGCCAGCAGCTTACATAGCAATCAGCCCCAGCATTTT	CASSLHSNQPQHF
-	-	TRBV2	TRBJ2-1	TGTGCCAGCATTCTGGACCAGAGCTCCTACAATGAGCAGTTCTTC	CASILDQSSYNEQFF
TRBD2	-	TRBV18	TRBJ2-7	TGTGCCAGCTCACTCGCCGGGACTAGCGGTTCCTACGAGCAGTACTTC	CASSLAGTSGSYEQYF
TRBD2	-	TRBV5-4	TRBJ2-7	TGTGCCAGCAGCTTCGGACTAGCGGGAGACTACGAGCAGTACTTC	CASSFGLAGDYEQYF
TRBD1	-	TRBV27	TRBJ2-7	TGTGCCAGCAGTTACACAGGGGCCTCACTTTACGAGCAGTACTTC	CASSYTGASLYEQYF
TRBD2	-	TRBV9	TRBJ2-2	TGTGCCAGCAGCGTACGGCAGGGAGGGGACACCGGGGAGCTGTTTTTT	CASSVRQGGDTGELFF
-	few	TRBV11-2	TRBJ2-4	TGTGCCAGCAGCTTAGTTAAGGCAAACATTCAGTACTTC	CASSLVKANIQYF
TRBD1	once	TRBV7-9	TRBJ2-3	TGTGCCAGCAGCTCCGGGACAGGGGGGAGCACAGATACGCAGTATTTT	CASSSGTGGSTDTQYF
-	-	TRBV5-1	TRBJ2-2	TGCGCCAGCACCTCGTATGGGATGTTCTCCGGGGAGCTGTTTTTT	CASTSYGMFSGELFF
-	-	TRBV28	TRBJ2-1	TGTGCCAGCAGTTTAGGGGACCGAGCCTACAATGAGCAGTTCTTC	CASSLGDRAYNEQFF
-	-	TRBV28	TRBJ1-2	TGTGCCAGCAGTTTTGGCGGACGTTATGGTCGGTATGGCTACACCTTC	CASSFGGRYGRYGYTF
-	-	TRBV15	TRBJ2-5	TGTGCCACCAGCAGAGATCTTGAGGAGACCCAGTACTTC	CATSRDLEETQYF
-	once	TRBV15	TRBJ1-1	TGTGCCACCAGCAGAGATCAGGGTAAAGCTTTCTTT	CATSRDQGKAFF
-	few	TRBV7-3	TRBJ1-1	TGTGCCAGCAGCTTCTCGGGGGTCGGCACTGAAGCTTTCTTT	CASSFSGVGTEAFF
-	-	TRBV7-7	TRBJ2-5	TGTGCTAGCAGCTTAGATGGCTCGAATACGGCCCAGTACTTC	CASSLDGSNTAQYF
TRBD1	-	TRBV5-4	TRBJ2-7	TGTGCCAGCAGCGTGACAGGGGGCAGTTCTTACGAGCAGTACTTC	CASSVTGGSSYEQYF
-	-	TRBV9	TRBJ2-2	TGTGCCAGCAGCGTAGAGGTCGAGGCCACCGGGGAGCTGTTTTTT	CASSVEVEATGELFF
-	-	TRBV18	TRBJ2-7	TGTGCCAGCTCACCAGGACGCAATCCCTACGAGCAGTACTTC	CASSPGRNPYEQYF
-	-	TRBV28	TRBJ1-5	TGTGCCAGCAGTAGCCTGGGGCAGTCCAATCAGCCCCAGCATTTT	CASSSLGQSNQPQHF
-	-	TRBV25-1	TRBJ1-4	TGTGCCAGTGCAACGACAACTAATGAAAAACTGTTTTTT	CASATTTNEKLFF
-	-	TRBV18	TRBJ1-1	TGTGCCAGCTCACCACAGAGTAGCCCTGAAGCTTTCTTT	CASSPQSSPEAFF
-	-	TRBV7-2	TRBJ2-2	TGTGCCAGCAGCCGAGGACAGGGAGGGGTCATCGGGGAGCTGTTTTTT	CASSRGQGGVIGELFF
-	-	TRBV6-5	TRBJ2-5	TGTGCCAGCAGTCCGTTGGGGGCAAACCAAGAGACCCAGTACTTC	CASSPLGANQETQYF
-	-	TRBV30	TRBJ2-7	TGTGCCTGGAGTGTGACTCCGGGACGTTCCACCTACGAGCAGTACTTC	CAWSVTPGRSTYEQYF
-	-	TRBV4-1	TRBJ1-2	TGCGCCAGCAGCCAAGGAGGGGCTAACTATGGCTACACCTTC	CASSQGGANYGYTF
TRBD1	-	TRBV5-6	TRBJ2-3	TGTGCCAGCAACCCAGGGGGATCCTGGGCAGATACGCAGTATTTT	CASNPGGSWADTQYF
TRBD1	-	TRBV5-5	TRBJ2-7	TGTGCCAGCAGCCGCGGGACAGGGGGGTCCTACGAGCAGTACTTC	CASSRGTGGSYEQYF
-	-	TRBV25-1	TRBJ2-7	TGTGTTAGAACGGACGAGCACGAGCAGTACTTC	CVRTDEHEQYF
-	-	TRBV19	TRBJ2-7	TGTGCCAGTAGTATACGAGGGGGAGAGTACGAGCAGTACTTC	CASSIRGGEYEQYF
-	once	TRBV7-2	TRBJ2-7	TGTGCCAGCAGCGCGACCAGCTACGAGCAGTACTTC	CASSATSYEQYF
TRBD1	-	TRBV9	TRBJ2-5	TGTGCCAGCAGCGCCGGGACAGTGCAAGAGACCCAGTACTTC	CASSAGTVQETQYF
-	once	TRBV28	TRBJ1-1	TGTGCCAGCAGTTTGCAAGAACAGGGTGAAGCTTTCTTT	CASSLQEQGEAFF
TRBD2	-	TRBV6-1	TRBJ2-7	TGTGCCAGCAGTGGGAAAAGCGGGAGGGTAAACGAGCAGTACTTC	CASSGKSGRVNEQYF
TRBD2	-	TRBV29-1	TRBJ2-5	TGCAGCGTTGAGGGACTAGCAGAGCAAGAGACCCAGTACTTC	CSVEGLAEQETQYF
-	-	TRBV7-6	TRBJ1-5	TGTGCCAGCAGCTTAGGCCCTAGCAATCAGCCCCAGCATTTT	CASSLGPSNQPQHF
-	-	TRBV7-2	TRBJ2-2	TGTGCCAGCAGCTCCAAAAGGCACCGGGAGCTGTTTTTT	CASSSKRHRELFF
-	-	TRBV19	TRBJ1-2	TGTGCCAGTAGTACCCCCTGGGTGGAGAACTATGGCTACACCTTC	CASSTPWVENYGYTF
TRBD2	-	TRBV7-3	TRBJ2-1	TGTGCCAGCAGCTTAACTCTAGCGGGAGGAAACGGTGAGCAGTTCTTC	CASSLTLAGGNGEQFF
-	-	TRBV9	TRBJ2-5	TGTGCCAGCAGCGTAGATCACAGGGCGGAGACCCAGTACTTC	CASSVDHRAETQYF
-	-	TRBV19	TRBJ1-4	TGTGCCAGTACCTTCGGACGGGCTAATGAAAAACTGTTTTTT	CASTFGRANEKLFF
TRBD1	-	TRBV6-5	TRBJ2-3	TGTGCCAGCAGGACAGGGGGCACAGATACGCAGTATTTT	CASRTGGTDTQYF
TRBD1	-	TRBV7-3	TRBJ2-2	TGTGCCAGCGGGACAGGGGCTTCGAACACCGGGGAGCTGTTTTTT	CASGTGASNTGELFF
TRBD2	-	TRBV7-9	TRBJ2-3	TGTGCCAGCAGCCTCCCGGGACTAGCGGATAGCACAGATACGCAGTATTTT	CASSLPGLADSTDTQYF
TRBD1	-	TRBV7-9	TRBJ2-1	TGTGCCAGCAGCACTAGGACAGGGGGCCACAACAATGAGCAGTTCTTC	CASSTRTGGHNNEQFF
TRBD2	-	TRBV2	TRBJ2-1	TGTGCCAGCAGTGACCCCGGGACTAGCGGGCCGGGGGAGCAGTTCTTC	CASSDPGTSGPGEQFF
-	-	TRBV7-2	TRBJ1-1	TGTGCCAGCAGCTTAGAAACTTTCTTT	CASSLETFF
TRBD1	once	TRBV7-2	TRBJ2-1	TGTGCCAGCAGCTTCCCTCCGACAGGGGATGAGCAGTTCTTC	CASSFPPTGDEQFF
TRBD1	-	TRBV4-1	TRBJ2-7	TGCGCCAGCAGCCTAGTTCCGGGACAGGGATTTCACGAGCAGTACTTC	CASSLVPGQGFHEQYF
-	once	TRBV2	TRBJ1-5	TGTGCCAGCATGCTTGGAGATAATCAGCCCCAGCATTTT	CASMLGDNQPQHF
TRBD2	-	TRBV6-6	TRBJ2-1	TGTGCCAGCAGAAGGGAGAGCGGGGGGTTACGCAATGAGCAGTTCTTC	CASRRESGGLRNEQFF
TRBD2	-	TRBV9	TRBJ2-1	TGTGCCAGCAGCGCAGACCTAGCGGGAGGGCGGAATGAGCAGTTCTTC	CASSADLAGGRNEQFF
-	-	TRBV29-1	TRBJ2-3	TGCAGCGTTGAGGAAGCAACAGATACGCAGTATTTT	CSVEEATDTQYF
TRBD1	-	TRBV28	TRBJ2-3	TGTGCCAGCAGTCGCGACAGGGGCGATACGCAGTATTTT	CASSRDRGDTQYF
-	-	TRBV30	TRBJ2-2	TGTGCCTGGAGTGTATTCCCATTATCCGGGGAGCTGTTTTTT	CAWSVFPLSGELFF
-	-	TRBV6-5	TRBJ1-2	TGTGCCAGCGGGAGGGATCGGGCGGATGGCTACACCTTC	CASGRDRADGYTF
TRBD2	-	TRBV4-3	TRBJ2-5	TGCGCCAGCAGCCACCCGTCCGGGACTAGCGGGACTTACCAAGAGACCCAGTACTTC	CASSHPSGTSGTYQETQYF
-	-	TRBV7-9	TRBJ2-1	TGTGCCAGCAGCCGGAGTGCGGCCGCCAATGAGCAGTTCTTC	CASSRSAAANEQFF